This T cell receptor beta chain was recorded in a study of blood T cell repertoires in COVID-19. At the level of the study: COVID-19 samples from acute and convalescent phases originated in the United States, Italy and Spain. Nucleic acid was either cDNA or gDNA, and it came from T cells, B-cell-depleted T cells, or PBMCs.

V was pared by 2 bases and J by 2 bases, with 3 bases of the junction left unmatched. The CDR3 is 16 residues long. In germline, CDR1 is MDHEN, CDR2 SYDVKM. Authors' data handling: It was from reference gene primer amplification that nucleated cell counts were estimated. Sequencing was performed with immunoSEQ multiplex PCR; in TCRdb, only in-frame clones are kept and a portion is missing. V, J and clone size are taken as reported in that table, and D and trimming were inferred from the DNA itself. The sample has some 170,000 clones; about 92% are singletons. Patients of the Seattle cohort, enrolled during active infection, were followed longitudinally.

The source of this sequence is a woman aged 55-69 years with COVID-19, enrolled during active disease. The specimen was peripheral blood. The genes are TRBV28 and TRBJ2-3; 11 bases are a match to TRBD2. The CDR3 here is CASSLGTSGYTDTQYF. As DNA, the CDR3 is TGTGCCAGCAGTTTAGGGACTAGCGGATACACAGATACGCAGTATTTT.